One and the same sample provided the 7 T cell receptor beta chains below, sequenced in a study of shared clonotypes between healthy human individuals. The data were produced by immunoSEQ multiplex PCR, yet TCRdb's version contains in-frame clones alone and is incomplete. The table records fewer than 3 million clones, around 93% of them present only once. The sequencing sample was made of naive CD4+ T cells from PBMCs. Subset defined: CD45RA+ positively selected. The receptors were sampled from a man in his late teens or twenties in good health. Some clones in this sample may be carry-over from other donors' samples.

V usage is TRBV5-1 and J usage is TRBJ2-1, with D maybe TRBD2 (5 bases). V lost 4 bases and J 9 bases, leaving 11 bases between the germline ends. In germline, CDR1 is SGHRS, CDR2 YFSETQ. This CDR3 is 12 amino acids long. The CDR3 DNA reads as TGCGCCAGCAGCGAACCCGAGGGTGAGCAGTTCTTC. It codes for CASSEPEGEQFF.

This rearrangement joins TRBV27 to TRBJ1-1, with D possibly matching TRBD1 (6 bases). The V gene's germline CDR1 is MNHEY and CDR2 SMNVEV (reference sequence). The CDR3 is 14 amino acids. V was clipped by 1 base and J by 11 bases, with 17 bases between them. CDR3 loop: CASSLLYSGGVAFF. The CDR3 bases are TGTGCCAGCAGTTTATTATATTCGGGGGGCGTCGCTTTCTTT.

The V call is TRBV5-1, the J call TRBJ1-2, with D uncertain. V was pared by 2 bases and J by 7 bases, with 12 bases between. Looked up from germline, CDR1 is SGHRS and CDR2 is YFSETQ. CDR3 length equals 13 residues. The CDR3 region is CASSFNQWGGYTF. CDR3 nucleotides: TGCGCCAGCAGCTTCAATCAATGGGGTGGCTACACCTTC.

This clone was seen once. The V gene is TRBV7-2, the J gene TRBJ2-7, with D perhaps matching TRBD2 (7 bases). The CDR3 contains 18 residues. In germline, CDR1 is SGHTA, CDR2 FQGNSA. The germline V and J ends were trimmed by 1 base and 4 bases, with 23 bases remaining between them. CDR3 protein: CASSLGGASGTPPYEQYF. The CDR3 nucleotides read TGTGCCAGCAGCTTAGGGGGGGCAAGCGGGACCCCTCCTTACGAGCAGTACTTC.

V gene TRBV16 combines with J gene TRBJ2-3, with 9 bases matching TRBD1. The V and J ends lost 4 bases and 6 bases, in that order; junction bases with no gene match: 8. Germline V gene data show CDR1 as KGHSY and CDR2 as FQNENV. The CDR3 has 15 amino acids. The CDR3 region is CASSRLDRGTDTQYF. CDR3 in DNA: TGTGCCAGCAGCCGACTTGACAGGGGGACCGATACGCAGTATTTT.

This chain links TRBV28 with TRBJ2-6; no clear D. This CDR3 spans 14 amino acids. The V gene's germline CDR1 is MDHEN and CDR2 SYDVKM. V shed 5 bases and J shed 4 bases, with 9 bases lying between them. CDR3 in amino acids: CASSPYKGANVLTF. CDR3 bases: TGTGCCAGCAGTCCCTATAAGGGGGCCAACGTCCTGACTTTC.

Concerning this clone: The identical CDR3 is also encoded by other nucleotide sequences in the sample. V is TRBV27 and J is TRBJ1-2; maybe TRBD1 (5 bases). This CDR3 spans 13 amino acids. CDR1 MNHEY and CDR2 SMNVEV come from the germline V gene (reference sequence). V was pared by 0 bases and J by 7 bases, with 9 bases between. The CDR3 sequence is CASSLSRGGGYTF. CDR3 DNA sequence: TGTGCCAGCAGTTTATCGCGGGGGGGTGGCTACACCTTC.